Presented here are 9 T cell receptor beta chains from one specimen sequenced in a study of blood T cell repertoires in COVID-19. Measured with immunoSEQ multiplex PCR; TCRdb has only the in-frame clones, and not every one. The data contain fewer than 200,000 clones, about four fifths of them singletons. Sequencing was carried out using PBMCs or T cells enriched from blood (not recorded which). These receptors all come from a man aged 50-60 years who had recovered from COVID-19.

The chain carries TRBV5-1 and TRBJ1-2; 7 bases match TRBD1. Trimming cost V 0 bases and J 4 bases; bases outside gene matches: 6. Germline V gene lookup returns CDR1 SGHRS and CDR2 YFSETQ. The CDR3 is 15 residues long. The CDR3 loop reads CASSLGDRGGYGYTF. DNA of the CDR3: TGCGCCAGCAGCTTGGGGGACAGAGGAGGCTATGGCTACACCTTC.

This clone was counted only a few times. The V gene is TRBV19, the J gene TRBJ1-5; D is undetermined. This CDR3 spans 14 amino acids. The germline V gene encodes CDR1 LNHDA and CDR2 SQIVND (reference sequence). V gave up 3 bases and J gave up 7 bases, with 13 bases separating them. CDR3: CASSMHSSKQPQHF. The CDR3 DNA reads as TGTGCCAGTAGTATGCACAGCTCTAAGCAGCCCCAGCATTTT.

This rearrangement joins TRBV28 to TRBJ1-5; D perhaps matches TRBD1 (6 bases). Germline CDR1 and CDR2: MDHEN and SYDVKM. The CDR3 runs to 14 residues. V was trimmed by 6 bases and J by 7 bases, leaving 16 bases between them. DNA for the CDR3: TGTGCCAGCAGCTACCCCCACAGGGAACAGCCCCAGCATTTT. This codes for CASSYPHREQPQHF.

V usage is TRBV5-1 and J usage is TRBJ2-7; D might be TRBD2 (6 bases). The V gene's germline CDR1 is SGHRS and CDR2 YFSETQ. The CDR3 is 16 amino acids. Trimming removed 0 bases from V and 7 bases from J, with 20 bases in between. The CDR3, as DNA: TGCGCCAGCAGCTTGGGGGGACTTACCCTAATGGGTGAGCAGTACTTC. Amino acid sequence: CASSLGGLTLMGEQYF.

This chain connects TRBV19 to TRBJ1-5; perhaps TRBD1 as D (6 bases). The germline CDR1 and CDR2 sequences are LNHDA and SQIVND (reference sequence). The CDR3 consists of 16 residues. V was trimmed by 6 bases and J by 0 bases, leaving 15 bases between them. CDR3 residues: CASSQLTGSSNQPQHF. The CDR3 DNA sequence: TGTGCCAGTAGCCAACTGACAGGATCTAGCAATCAGCCCCAGCATTTT.

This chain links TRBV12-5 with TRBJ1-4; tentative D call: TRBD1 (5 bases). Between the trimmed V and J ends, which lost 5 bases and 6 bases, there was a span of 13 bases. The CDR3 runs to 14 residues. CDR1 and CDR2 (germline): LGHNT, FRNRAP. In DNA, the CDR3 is TGTGCTAGTGGTACAGGTTTCAGGGATGAAAAACTGTTTTTT. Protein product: CASGTGFRDEKLFF.

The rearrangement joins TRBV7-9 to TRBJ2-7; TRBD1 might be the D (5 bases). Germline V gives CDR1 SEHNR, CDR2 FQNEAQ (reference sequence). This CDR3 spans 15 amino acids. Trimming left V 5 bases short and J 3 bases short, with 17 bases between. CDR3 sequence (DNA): TGTGCCAGCAGCCTCCCCCCAGGGCAGGGCTACGAGCAGTACTTC. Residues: CASSLPPGQGYEQYF.

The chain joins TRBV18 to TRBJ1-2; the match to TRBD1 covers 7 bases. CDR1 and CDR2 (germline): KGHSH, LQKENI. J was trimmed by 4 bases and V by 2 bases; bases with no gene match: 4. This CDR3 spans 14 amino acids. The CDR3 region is CASSPGQGVYGYTF. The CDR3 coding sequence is TGTGCCAGCTCACCAGGCCAGGGGGTCTATGGCTACACCTTC.

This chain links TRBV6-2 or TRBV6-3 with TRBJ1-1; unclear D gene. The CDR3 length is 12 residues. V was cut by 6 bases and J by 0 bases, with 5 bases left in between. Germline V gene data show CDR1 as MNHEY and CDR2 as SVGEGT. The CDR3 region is CASSTVNTEAFF. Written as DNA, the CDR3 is TGTGCCAGCAGCACGGTGAACACTGAAGCTTTCTTT.